These 9 T cell receptor beta chains came from one sample sequenced in a study of early stage breast cancer tumors (dated by TCRdb to 2015 to 2018). The library was prepared using the immunoSEQ multiplex PCR assay. TCRdb retrieved this table from immuneACCESS and kept in-frame rearrangements only. Not all clones are present; in checked studies, unresolved V genes account for under half, and no reason is known for the remainder. Present in this sample are more than 13,000 clones, about 80% of which were seen just once. Approximately 7.6% of the sample belongs to the ten largest clones. Sequencing was done on a sample of normal breast tissue next to the tumor. The receptors stem from a person aged 45 to 59 with breast cancer.

This chain links TRBV10-3 with TRBJ2-3; tentatively, D is TRBD1 (6 bases). This CDR3 spans 13 amino acids. V lost 6 bases and J 2 bases, leaving 9 bases between the germline ends. The V gene's germline CDR1 is ENHRY and CDR2 SYGVKD. The CDR3 is CAIRQGSTDTQYF. The CDR3 nucleotides are TGTGCCATCAGACAGGGATCCACAGATACGCAGTATTTT.

This chain joins TRBV25-1 and TRBJ2-3; unclear D gene. CDR3 length: 13 amino acids. With 10 bases removed from V and 2 bases from J, the gap between germline ends came to 13 bases. Germline CDR1 and CDR2: MGHDK and SYGVNS. This CDR3 reads CATDHAYTDTQYF. Written as DNA, the CDR3 is TGTGCCACGGACCACGCATACACAGATACGCAGTATTTT.

The rearrangement joins TRBV29-1 to TRBJ1-2; no firm D call. Germline assignment: CDR1 SQVTM and CDR2 ANQGSEA. Trimming took 5 bases from V and 5 from J, leaving 12 bases between them. The CDR3 is 12 amino acids. The CDR3 DNA reads TGCAGCGTTCAAGGTAGAAGGTATGGCTACACCTTC. This sequence encodes CSVQGRRYGYTF. Complete variable domain (other parts from reference TRBV29-1 and TRBJ1-2): SAVISQKPSRDICQRGTSLTIQCQVDSQVTMMFWYRQQPGQSLTLIATANQGSEATYESGFVIDKFPISRPNLTFSTLTVSNMSPEDSSIYLCSVQGRRYGYTFGSGTRLTVV.

The chain uses TRBV10-3 and TRBJ2-1, with 10 positions matching TRBD1. The length of the CDR3 is 14 residues. Losses at the gene ends were 6 bases for V and 10 bases for J; bases not matched to a gene: 9. Germline V lookup: CDR1 ENHRY, CDR2 SYGVKD. CDR3 nucleotides: TGTGCCATCAGGCCGGGACAGGGGATAGGAGAGCAGTTCTTC. Translation gives CAIRPGQGIGEQFF.

J is TRBJ2-7 and V is TRBV29-1; TRBD2 matches at 11 bases. Per the germline V gene, CDR1 is SQVTM and CDR2 is ANQGSEA. J was trimmed by 4 bases and V by 4 bases; bases with no gene match: 3. The length of the CDR3 is 13 residues. CDR3 sequence reads: CSVGLAGSYEQYF. CDR3 bases: TGCAGCGTTGGACTAGCGGGATCTTACGAGCAGTACTTC.

The chain joins TRBV7-8 to TRBJ2-5; D ambiguous. In germline, CDR1 is SGHVS, CDR2 FQNEAQ. This CDR3 is built from 11 residues. The V gene lost 7 bases and the J gene lost 5 bases, with 8 bases spanning the gap. CDR3 DNA sequence: TGTGCCAGCACCCTGAGGGAGACCCAGTACTTC. Its translation: CASTLRETQYF. Based on the CDR3 plus reference TRBV7-8 and TRBJ2-5, the full variable domain is GAGVSQSPRYKVAKRGQDVALRCDPISGHVSLFWYQQALGQGPEFLTYFQNEAQLDKSGLPSDRFFAERPEGSVSTLKIQRTQQEDSAVYLCASTLRETQYFGPGTRLLVL.

This chain uses TRBV18 with TRBJ2-3; D not resolved. This CDR3 has 16 amino acids. Trimming took 3 bases from V and 0 from J, leaving 13 bases between them. Per germline, CDR1 KGHSH and CDR2 LQKENI. The CDR3: CASSPVSLRSTDTQYF. The CDR3 DNA follows: TGTGCCAGCTCACCCGTAAGTCTTCGAAGCACAGATACGCAGTATTTT.

This clone was counted a few times. This chain uses TRBV18 with TRBJ1-2; 7 bases map to TRBD1. The CDR3 sequence is 17 residues long. Germline trimming cut 3 bases from V and 3 bases from J; bases unmatched to any gene: 13. The V gene's germline CDR1 is KGHSH and CDR2 LQKENI. CDR3 protein: CASSPRDSAYSDYGYTF. CDR3 bases: TGTGCCAGCTCACCCCGGGACAGCGCGTATTCTGACTATGGCTACACCTTC.

The table lists this clone with a few counts. The chain links TRBV7-8 to TRBJ2-7, with 7 nucleotides matching TRBD2. CDR1 SGHVS and CDR2 FQNEAQ come from the germline V gene. V trimming: 5 bases; J trimming: 7 bases; junction bases outside the gene matches: 2. CDR3 length: 11 amino acids. The DNA for the CDR3 is TGTGCCAGCAGCCACGGGGGGGAGCAGTACTTC. It is translated as CASSHGGEQYF.